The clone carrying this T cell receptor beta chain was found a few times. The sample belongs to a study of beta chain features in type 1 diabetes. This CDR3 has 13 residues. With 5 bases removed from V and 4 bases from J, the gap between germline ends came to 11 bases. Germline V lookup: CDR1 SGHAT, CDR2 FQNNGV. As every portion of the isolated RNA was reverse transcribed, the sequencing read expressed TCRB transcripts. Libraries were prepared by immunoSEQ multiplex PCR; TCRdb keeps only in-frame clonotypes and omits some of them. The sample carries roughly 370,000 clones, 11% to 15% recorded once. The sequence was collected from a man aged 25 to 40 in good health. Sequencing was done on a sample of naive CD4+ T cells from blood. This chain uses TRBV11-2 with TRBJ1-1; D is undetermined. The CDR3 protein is CASSIEGSTEAFF. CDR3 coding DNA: TGTGCCAGCAGCATTGAAGGTTCCACTGAAGCTTTCTTT.